The present entry profiles one TCR beta chain with its context. Its matching antigen is unknown. From germline, CDR1 is SGHNT and CDR2 YENEEA. The CDR3 spans 16 residues. V lost 5 bases, J lost 3 bases, and 7 bases stayed unmatched. This specimen belongs to a study of long-term antiretroviral therapy in people with HIV. Study observations and caveats: Diversity rose after ART but stayed below transplant donor controls.

Among participants with HIV, every one received treatment in the United States. The content of samples before DNA extraction was roughly 0.9-11 million cryopreserved PBMC. An immunoSEQ assay, version v3.0, was performed at survey level. Measured with immunoSEQ multiplex PCR; TCRdb has only the in-frame clones, and not every one. The sample has over 25,000 clones, 70% to 90% seen once. The sequence came from a man aged 35 to 55 with HIV. The input for sequencing was unsorted PBMCs, taken 3 years after starting antiretroviral therapy. V and J are TRBV11-3 and TRBJ2-2, with 9 bases identical to TRBD1. The CDR3 here is CASSPPGQGYTGELFF. CDR3 sequence (DNA): TGTGCCAGCAGCCCCCCGGGACAGGGTTACACCGGGGAGCTGTTTTTT.